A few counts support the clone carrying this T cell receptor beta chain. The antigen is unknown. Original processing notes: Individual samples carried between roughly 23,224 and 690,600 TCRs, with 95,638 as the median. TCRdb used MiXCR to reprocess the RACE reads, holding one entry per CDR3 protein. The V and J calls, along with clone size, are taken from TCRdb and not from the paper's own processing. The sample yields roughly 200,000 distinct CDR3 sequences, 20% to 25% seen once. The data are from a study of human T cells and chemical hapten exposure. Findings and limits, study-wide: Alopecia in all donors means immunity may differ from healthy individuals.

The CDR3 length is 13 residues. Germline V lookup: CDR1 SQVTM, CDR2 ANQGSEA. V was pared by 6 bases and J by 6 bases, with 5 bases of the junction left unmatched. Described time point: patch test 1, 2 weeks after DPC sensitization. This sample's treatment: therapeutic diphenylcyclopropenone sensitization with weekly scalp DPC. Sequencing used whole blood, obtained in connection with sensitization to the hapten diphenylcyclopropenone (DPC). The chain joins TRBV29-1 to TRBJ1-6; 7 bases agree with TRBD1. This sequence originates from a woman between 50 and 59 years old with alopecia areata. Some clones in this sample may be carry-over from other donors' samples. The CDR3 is CSVSRDSNSPLHF. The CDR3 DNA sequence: TGCAGCGTGTCAAGGGACAGTAATTCACCCCTCCACTTT. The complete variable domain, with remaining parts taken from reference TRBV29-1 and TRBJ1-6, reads SAVISQKPSRDICQRGTSLTIQCQVDSQVTMMFWYRQQPGQSLTLIATANQGSEATYESGFVIDKFPISRPNLTFSTLTVSNMSPEDSSIYLCSVSRDSNSPLHFGNGTRLTVT.